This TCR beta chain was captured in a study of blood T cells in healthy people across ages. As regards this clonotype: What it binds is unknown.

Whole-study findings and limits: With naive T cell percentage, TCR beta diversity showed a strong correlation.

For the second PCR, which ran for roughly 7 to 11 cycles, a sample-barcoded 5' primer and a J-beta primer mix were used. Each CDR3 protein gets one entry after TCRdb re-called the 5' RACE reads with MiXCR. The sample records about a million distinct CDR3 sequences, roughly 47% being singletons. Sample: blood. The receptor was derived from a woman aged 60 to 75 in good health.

Written as DNA, the CDR3 is TGCAGTGCTAGAGATCCAGGGAGGCCCTACGAGCAGTACTTC. Its protein is CSARDPGRPYEQYF. This rearrangement joins TRBV20-1 to TRBJ2-7; TRBD2 is a possible D gene (6 bases). The V end lost 0 bases, the J end lost 2 bases, and 11 bases lay between the germline ends. The CDR3 runs to 14 residues. The germline V gene has CDR1 DFQATT and CDR2 SNEGSKA (reference sequence).